This TCR beta chain was recorded in a study of identical twins. Study-level results: Cord blood beta clonotypes present at high abundance carried fewer insertions; no such pattern appeared in memory repertoires. The study found that models underestimated out-of-frame TCR alpha sharing in monozygotic twins.

Looked up from germline, CDR1 is DFQATT and CDR2 is SNEGSKA (reference sequence). The CDR3 has 14 residues. V lost 5 bases to trimming and J lost 5 bases; unmatched junction nucleotides: 6. This clonotype was seen many times. Its antigen is undetermined. TCRdb re-analysed the 5' RACE reads in MiXCR, keeping a single row per CDR3 protein. The profile shows under 300,000 distinct CDR3 sequences, about 8.9% of them singletons. These data were also filed under a second study, of yellow fever vaccine responses in identical twins. From that report: In identical twins, vaccine T cell responses appeared partly shared and partly individual.

The V call is TRBV20-1, the J call TRBJ2-2; 9 bases are shared with TRBD1. This TCR was recovered from a woman under 30 in good health. The sequenced sample consisted of CD8+ T cells sorted from blood. CDR3 sequence: CSARQGVETGELFF. The CDR3 nucleotides read TGCAGTGCTCGACAGGGGGTGGAAACCGGGGAGCTGTTTTTT.